This TCR beta chain was retrieved from a study of OX40 agonist ivuxolimab in advanced cancers. Background on the study: Patients' therapy was ivuxolimab, an antibody that acts as an agonist of OX40 (CD134).

The method was immunoSEQ multiplex PCR; TCRdb's version includes in-frame clones alone and lacks a portion of them. The sample carries about 18,000 clones, roughly 88% recorded once. The CDR3 spans 14 residues. Per the germline V gene, CDR1 is LNHNV and CDR2 is YYDKDF (reference sequence). The J segment lost 0 bases and the V segment lost 9 bases, leaving 0 bases of the junction unmatched. Study-level findings and limits: Specificity for antigen went undetermined in the expanded peripheral T cells.

In regard to this clone: No antigen is known for it.

This chain joins TRBV15 and TRBJ2-3, with 13 bases lining up with TRBD2. Specimen: CD4+ or CD8+ T cells sorted from blood, collected in a trial of the OX40 agonist ivuxolimab. This sequence originates from an adult with an advanced solid tumor such as melanoma, head and neck, liver or kidney cancer. The CDR3 bases are TGTGCCACGGGACTAGCGGGGAGCACAGATACGCAGTATTTT. This sequence encodes CATGLAGSTDTQYF.